The rows below give T cell receptor beta chains drawn from one sample of a study of cytomegalovirus exposure and HLA in healthy donors. Measured with immunoSEQ multiplex PCR; TCRdb has only the in-frame clones, and not every one. The sample carries about 120,000 clones, 7% to 9.5% recorded once. The specimen was PBMCs. Every receptor here comes from a woman in her forties in good health and CMV-seropositive. CDR3s include the opening cysteine and the closing phenylalanine or tryptophan. The order of the fields is J gene, clone size, D gene, V gene, CDR3 DNA, CDR3 protein. D genes are given only for firm matches. Rows give clone size only sometimes, using once, few, many, or a class for an expanded clone.

TRBJ2-1 | NA | NA | TRBV5-1 | TGCGCCAGCAGCTTGCAGGGCCCCTACAATGAGCAGTTCTTC | CASSLQGPYNEQFF
TRBJ1-2 | NA | NA | TRBV6-5 | TGTGCCAGCAGTTCGGGGGGGCTGTACGGCTACACCTTC | CASSSGGLYGYTF
TRBJ1-2 | few | TRBD1 | TRBV6-1 | TGTGCCGGAAGACAGGGGGACTATGGCTACACCTTC | CAGRQGDYGYTF
TRBJ1-5 | NA | NA | TRBV29-1 | TGCAGCGTTGGTTTTGGCCAGGGCAATCAGCCCCAGCATTTT | CSVGFGQGNQPQHF
TRBJ1-1 | few | NA | TRBV10-1 | TGCGCCAGCAGGGGACAGAACACTGAAGCTTTCTTT | CASRGQNTEAFF
TRBJ1-5 | few | NA | TRBV28 | TGTGCCAGCAGTTTTGGCAGGCAACAGCCCCAGCATTTT | CASSFGRQQPQHF
TRBJ2-5 | few | NA | TRBV10-3 | TGTGCCTCACGGACAGAAGAGACCCAGTACTTC | CASRTEETQYF
TRBJ1-1 | few | TRBD1 | TRBV19 | TGTGCCAGTAGTATAGATTTGATTTGGACAGGGACCCCTGAAGCTTTCTTT | CASSIDLIWTGTPEAFF
TRBJ1-2 | NA | TRBD1 | TRBV15 | TGTGCCACCAGCAGAGCAGGGGGTGGCTACACCTTC | CATSRAGGGYTF
TRBJ2-3 | NA | NA | TRBV5-5 | TGTGCCAGCAGCTTGGGCGAGGATACGCAGTATTTT | CASSLGEDTQYF
TRBJ2-2 | NA | TRBD1 | TRBV6-1 | TGTGCCAGCAGTGGGGGACAGGGCCGGGGGTCCGGGGAGCTGTTTTTT | CASSGGQGRGSGELFF
TRBJ2-5 | NA | TRBD1 | TRBV5-8 | TGTGCCAGCAGCCCGGGACAGGGGGGGTCGGAGACCCAGTACTTC | CASSPGQGGSETQYF
TRBJ2-1 | few | TRBD2 | TRBV28 | TGTGCCCCCCGGTATGGGACTAGCGGGGGAGAGAATTCAATATGTGAGCAGTTCTTC | CAPRYGTSGGENSICEQFF
TRBJ1-6 | few | TRBD1 | TRBV7-2 | TGTGCCAGCAGCTCGAGGACAGGGGCTGGTTCACCCCTCCACTTT | CASSSRTGAGSPLHF
TRBJ1-1 | few | TRBD1 | TRBV5-1 | TGCGCCAGCAGCTTGCAGGGGGAATACTTAATGAACACTGAAGCTTTCTTT | CASSLQGEYLMNTEAFF
TRBJ2-7 | NA | NA | TRBV30 | TGTGCCTGGAGTAAGGCAGGGGTGCAGTACTTC | CAWSKAGVQYF
TRBJ2-2 | NA | NA | TRBV28 | TGTGCCACCGTAGATGGGAACACCGGGGAGCTGTTTTTT | CATVDGNTGELFF